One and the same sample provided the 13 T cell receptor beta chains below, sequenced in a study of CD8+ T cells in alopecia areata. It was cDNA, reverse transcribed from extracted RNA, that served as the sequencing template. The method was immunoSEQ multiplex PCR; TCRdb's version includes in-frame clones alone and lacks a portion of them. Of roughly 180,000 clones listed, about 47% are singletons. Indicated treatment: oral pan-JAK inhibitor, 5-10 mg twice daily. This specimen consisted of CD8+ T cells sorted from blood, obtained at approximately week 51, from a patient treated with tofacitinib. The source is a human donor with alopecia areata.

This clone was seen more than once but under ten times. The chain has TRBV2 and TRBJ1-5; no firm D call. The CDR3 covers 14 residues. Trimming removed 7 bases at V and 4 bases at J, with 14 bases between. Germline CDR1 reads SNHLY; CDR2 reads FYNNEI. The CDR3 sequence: CASTSGNGNQPQHF. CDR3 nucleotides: TGTGCCAGCACGAGTGGGAATGGAAATCAGCCCCAGCATTTT. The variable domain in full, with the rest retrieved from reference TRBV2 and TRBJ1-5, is EPEVTQTPSHQVTQMGQEVILRCVPISNHLYFYWYRQILGQKVEFLVSFYNNEISEKSEIFDDQFSVERPDGSNFTLKIRSTKLEDSAMYFCASTSGNGNQPQHFGDGTRLSIL.

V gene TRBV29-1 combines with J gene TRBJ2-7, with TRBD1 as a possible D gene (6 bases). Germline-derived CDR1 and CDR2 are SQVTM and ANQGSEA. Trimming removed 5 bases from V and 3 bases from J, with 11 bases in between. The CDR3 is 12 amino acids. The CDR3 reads CSVRQGSYEQYF. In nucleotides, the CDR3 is TGCAGCGTTCGTCAGGGGAGCTACGAGCAGTACTTC.

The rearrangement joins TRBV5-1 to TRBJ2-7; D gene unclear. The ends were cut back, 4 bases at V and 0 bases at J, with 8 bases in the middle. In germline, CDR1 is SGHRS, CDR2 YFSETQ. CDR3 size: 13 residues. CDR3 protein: CASSEAFSYEQYF. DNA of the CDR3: TGCGCCAGCAGCGAGGCTTTCTCCTACGAGCAGTACTTC.

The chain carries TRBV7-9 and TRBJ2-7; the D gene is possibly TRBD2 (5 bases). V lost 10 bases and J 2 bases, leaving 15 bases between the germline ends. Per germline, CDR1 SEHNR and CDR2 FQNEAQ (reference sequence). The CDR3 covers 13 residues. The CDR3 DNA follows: TGTGCCACCATGGACTTTACAGCCTACGAGCAGTACTTC. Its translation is CATMDFTAYEQYF.

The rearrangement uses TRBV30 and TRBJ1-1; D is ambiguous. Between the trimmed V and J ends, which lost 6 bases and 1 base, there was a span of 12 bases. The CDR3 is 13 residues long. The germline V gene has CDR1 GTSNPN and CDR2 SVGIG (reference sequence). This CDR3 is CACSDGRNTEAFF. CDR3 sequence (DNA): TGTGCCTGTTCGGACGGCAGGAACACTGAAGCTTTCTTT.

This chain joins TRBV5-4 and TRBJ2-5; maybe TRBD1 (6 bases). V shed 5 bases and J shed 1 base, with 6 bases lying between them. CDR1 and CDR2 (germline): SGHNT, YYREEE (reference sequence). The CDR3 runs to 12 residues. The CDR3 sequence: CASRDSQETQYF. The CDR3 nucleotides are TGTGCCAGCAGGGACAGCCAAGAGACCCAGTACTTC.

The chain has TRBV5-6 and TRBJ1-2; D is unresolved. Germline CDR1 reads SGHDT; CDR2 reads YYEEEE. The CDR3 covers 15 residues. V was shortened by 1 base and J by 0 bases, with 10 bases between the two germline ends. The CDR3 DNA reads TGTGCCAGCAGCTTGAGAGCCAGGTCTAACTATGGCTACACCTTC. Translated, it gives CASSLRARSNYGYTF.

The CDR3 DNA is TGCAGCGTTGAAGGACAGGCGGACTACGAGCAGTACTTC. Amino acid sequence: CSVEGQADYEQYF. The chain links TRBV29-1 to TRBJ2-7; D might be TRBD1 (6 bases). Germline-derived CDR1 and CDR2 are SQVTM and ANQGSEA. Trimming removed 1 base at V and 3 bases at J, with 10 bases between. CDR3 size: 13 residues.

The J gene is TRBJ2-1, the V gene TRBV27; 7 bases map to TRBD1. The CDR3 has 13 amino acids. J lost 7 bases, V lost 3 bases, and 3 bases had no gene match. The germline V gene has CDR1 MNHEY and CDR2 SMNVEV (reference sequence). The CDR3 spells CASSLGQNNEQFF. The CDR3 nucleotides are TGTGCCAGCAGTTTGGGACAGAATAATGAGCAGTTCTTC.

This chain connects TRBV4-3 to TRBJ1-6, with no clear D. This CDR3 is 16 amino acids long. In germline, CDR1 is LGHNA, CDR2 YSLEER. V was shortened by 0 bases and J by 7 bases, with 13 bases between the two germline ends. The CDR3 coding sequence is TGCGCCAGCAGCCAAGAGAAGGGCTGGGGAAATTCACCCCTCCACTTT. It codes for CASSQEKGWGNSPLHF.

CDR3 DNA: TGTGCCAGCAGCTTATTTTACAATGAGCAGTTCTTC. It is translated as CASSLFYNEQFF. This sequence joins TRBV5-6 and TRBJ2-1, with D unresolved. This CDR3 spans 12 amino acids. V lost 2 bases, J lost 4 bases, and 4 bases lay in between. Germline V CDR1 and CDR2: SGHDT, YYEEEE.

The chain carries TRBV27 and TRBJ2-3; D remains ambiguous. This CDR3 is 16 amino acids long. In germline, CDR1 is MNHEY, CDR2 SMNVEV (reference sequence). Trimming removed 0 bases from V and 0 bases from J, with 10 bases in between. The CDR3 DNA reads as TGTGCCAGCAGTTTATCCCGTTCCAGGAGCACAGATACGCAGTATTTT. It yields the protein CASSLSRSRSTDTQYF.

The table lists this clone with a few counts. In nucleotides, the CDR3 is TGCGCCAGCAGCCAAAGTCGAACACAGGGTTCCTACGAGCAGTACTTC. This codes for CASSQSRTQGSYEQYF. V is TRBV4-1 and J is TRBJ2-7; D might be TRBD1 (6 bases). Germline CDR1 reads MGHRA; CDR2 reads YSYEKL. V lost 2 bases and J 1 base, leaving 15 bases between the germline ends. This CDR3 spans 16 amino acids.